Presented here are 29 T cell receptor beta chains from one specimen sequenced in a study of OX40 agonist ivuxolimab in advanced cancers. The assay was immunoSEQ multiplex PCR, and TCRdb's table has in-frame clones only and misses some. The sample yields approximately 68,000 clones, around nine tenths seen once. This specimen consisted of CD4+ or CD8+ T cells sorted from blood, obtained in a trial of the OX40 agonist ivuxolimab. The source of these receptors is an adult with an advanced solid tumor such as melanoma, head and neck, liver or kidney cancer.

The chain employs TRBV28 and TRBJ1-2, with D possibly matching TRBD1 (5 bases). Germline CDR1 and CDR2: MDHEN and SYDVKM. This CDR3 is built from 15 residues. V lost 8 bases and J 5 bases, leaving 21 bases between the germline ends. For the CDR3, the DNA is TGTGCCAGCGACCCGTCTGGGGGTCTGACTTATGGCTACACCTTC. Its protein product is CASDPSGGLTYGYTF.

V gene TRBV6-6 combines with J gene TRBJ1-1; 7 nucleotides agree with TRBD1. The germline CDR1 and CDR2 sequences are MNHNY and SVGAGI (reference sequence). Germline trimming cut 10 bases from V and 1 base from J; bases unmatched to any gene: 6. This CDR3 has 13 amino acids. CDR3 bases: TGTGCCACCCTGGGACAGCAGAACACTGAAGCTTTCTTT. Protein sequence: CATLGQQNTEAFF.

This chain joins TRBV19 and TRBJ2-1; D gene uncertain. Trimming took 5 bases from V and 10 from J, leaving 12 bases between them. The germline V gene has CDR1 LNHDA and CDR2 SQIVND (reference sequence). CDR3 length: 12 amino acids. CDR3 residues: CASSPTENEQFF. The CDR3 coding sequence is TGTGCCAGTAGTCCGACCGAGAACGAGCAGTTCTTC.

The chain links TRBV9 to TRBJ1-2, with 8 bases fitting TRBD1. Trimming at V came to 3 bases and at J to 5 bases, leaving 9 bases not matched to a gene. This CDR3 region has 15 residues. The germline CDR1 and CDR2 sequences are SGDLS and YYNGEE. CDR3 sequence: CASSATQGAGYGYTF. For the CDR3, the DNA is TGTGCCAGCAGCGCCACCCAGGGGGCAGGATATGGCTACACCTTC.

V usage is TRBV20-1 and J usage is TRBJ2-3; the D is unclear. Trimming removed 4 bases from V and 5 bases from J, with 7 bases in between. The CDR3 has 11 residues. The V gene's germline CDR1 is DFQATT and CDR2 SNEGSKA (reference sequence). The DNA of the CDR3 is TGCAGTGCTAATTCAGGAGATACGCAGTATTTT. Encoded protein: CSANSGDTQYF.

CDR3 DNA: TGTGCCAGCAGCTTATTGGCGGGACGGCGCGATGAGCAGTTCTTC. Translating gives CASSLLAGRRDEQFF. This chain joins TRBV11-1 and TRBJ2-1, with D possibly matching TRBD2 (6 bases). Germline CDR1 SGHAT, CDR2 FQDESV (reference sequence). The V end was cut by 2 bases, the J end by 8 bases, with 16 bases between. The CDR3 consists of 15 residues.

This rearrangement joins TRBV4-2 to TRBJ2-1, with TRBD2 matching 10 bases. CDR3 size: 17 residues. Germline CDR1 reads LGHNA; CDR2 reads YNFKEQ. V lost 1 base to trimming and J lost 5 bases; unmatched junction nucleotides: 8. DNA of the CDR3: TGTGCCAGCAGCCAAGGTATAGCGGGAGGCCGTCACAATGAGCAGTTCTTC. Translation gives CASSQGIAGGRHNEQFF.

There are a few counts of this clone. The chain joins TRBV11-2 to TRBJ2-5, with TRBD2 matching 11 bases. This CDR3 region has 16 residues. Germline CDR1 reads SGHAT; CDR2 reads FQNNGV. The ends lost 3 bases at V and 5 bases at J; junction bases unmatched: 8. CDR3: CASSLDLAGGRETQYF. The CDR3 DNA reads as TGTGCCAGCAGCTTGGACCTAGCGGGAGGCCGCGAGACCCAGTACTTC.

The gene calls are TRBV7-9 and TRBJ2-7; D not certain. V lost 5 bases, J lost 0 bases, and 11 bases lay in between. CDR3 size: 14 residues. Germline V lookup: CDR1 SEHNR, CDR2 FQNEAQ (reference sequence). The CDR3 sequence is CASSPQRISYEQYF. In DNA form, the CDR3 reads TGTGCCAGCAGCCCACAGAGGATCTCCTACGAGCAGTACTTC.

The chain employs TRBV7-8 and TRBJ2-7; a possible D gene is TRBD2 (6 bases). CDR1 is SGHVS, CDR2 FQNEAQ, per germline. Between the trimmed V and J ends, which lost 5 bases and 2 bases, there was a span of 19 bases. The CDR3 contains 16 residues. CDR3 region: CASSLARSGTPYEQYF. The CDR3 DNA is TGTGCCAGCAGCCTGGCCCGTAGCGGAACCCCCTACGAGCAGTACTTC.

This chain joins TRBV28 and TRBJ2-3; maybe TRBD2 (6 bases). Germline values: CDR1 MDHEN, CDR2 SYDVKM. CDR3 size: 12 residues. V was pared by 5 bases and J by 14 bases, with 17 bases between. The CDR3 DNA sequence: TGTGCCAGCAGTCCCGGGACTCAGGTGCGGTATTTT. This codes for CASSPGTQVRYF.

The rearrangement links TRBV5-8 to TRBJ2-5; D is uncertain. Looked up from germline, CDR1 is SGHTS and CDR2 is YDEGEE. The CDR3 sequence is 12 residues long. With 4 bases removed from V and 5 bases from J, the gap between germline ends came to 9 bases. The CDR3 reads CASSHEVETQYF. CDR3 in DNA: TGTGCCAGCAGCCACGAGGTCGAGACCCAGTACTTC.

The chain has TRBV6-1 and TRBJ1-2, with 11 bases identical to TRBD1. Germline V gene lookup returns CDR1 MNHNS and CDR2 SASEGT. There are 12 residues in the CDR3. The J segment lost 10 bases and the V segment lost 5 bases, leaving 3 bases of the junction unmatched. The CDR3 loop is CASSPGQGAYTF. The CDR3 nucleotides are TGTGCCAGCAGTCCAGGACAGGGGGCCTACACCTTC.

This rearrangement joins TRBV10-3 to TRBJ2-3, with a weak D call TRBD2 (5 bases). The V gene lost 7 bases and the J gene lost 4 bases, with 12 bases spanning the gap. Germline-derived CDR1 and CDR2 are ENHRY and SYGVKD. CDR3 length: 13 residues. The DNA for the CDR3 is TGTGCCATCAAAGGGAGTACTCCAGATACGCAGTATTTT. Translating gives CAIKGSTPDTQYF.

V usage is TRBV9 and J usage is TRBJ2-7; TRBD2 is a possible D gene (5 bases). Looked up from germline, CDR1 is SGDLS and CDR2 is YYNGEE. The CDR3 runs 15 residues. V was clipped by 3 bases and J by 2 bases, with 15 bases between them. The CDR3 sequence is CASSANPGSPYEQYF. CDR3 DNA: TGTGCCAGCAGCGCAAACCCGGGGAGTCCCTACGAGCAGTACTTC.

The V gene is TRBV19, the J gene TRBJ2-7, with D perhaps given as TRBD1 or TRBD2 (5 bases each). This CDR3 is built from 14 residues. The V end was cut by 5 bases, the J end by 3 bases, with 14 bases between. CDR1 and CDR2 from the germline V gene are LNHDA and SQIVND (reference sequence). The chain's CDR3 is CASSSPGPDYEQYF. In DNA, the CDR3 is TGTGCCAGTAGTTCCCCGGGACCAGACTACGAGCAGTACTTC. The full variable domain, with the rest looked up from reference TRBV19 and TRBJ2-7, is DGGITQSPKYLFRKEGQNVTLSCEQNLNHDAMYWYRQDPGQGLRLIYYSQIVNDFQKGDIAEGYSVSREKKESFPLTVTSAQKNPTAFYLCASSSPGPDYEQYFGPGTRLTVT.

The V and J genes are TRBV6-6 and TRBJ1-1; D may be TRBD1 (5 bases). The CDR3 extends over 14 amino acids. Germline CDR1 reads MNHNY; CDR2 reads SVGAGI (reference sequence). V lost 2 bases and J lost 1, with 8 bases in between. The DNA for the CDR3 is TGTGCCAGCAGTTACGGGGGAAAGAACACTGAAGCTTTCTTT. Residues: CASSYGGKNTEAFF.

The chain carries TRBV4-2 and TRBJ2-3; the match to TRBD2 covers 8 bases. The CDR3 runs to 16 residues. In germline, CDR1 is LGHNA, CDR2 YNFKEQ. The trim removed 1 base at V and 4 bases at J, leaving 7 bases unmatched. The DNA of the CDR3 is TGTGCCAGCAGCCAAGCCGGGACTAGATCGGCAGATACGCAGTATTTT. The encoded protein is CASSQAGTRSADTQYF.

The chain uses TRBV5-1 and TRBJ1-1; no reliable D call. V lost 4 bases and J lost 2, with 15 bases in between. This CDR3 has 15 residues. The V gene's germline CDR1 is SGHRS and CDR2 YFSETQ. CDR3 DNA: TGCGCCAGCAGCCTGGGCGGGCAGAAAAACACTGAAGCTTTCTTT. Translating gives CASSLGGQKNTEAFF.

This CDR3 is CASSWDYQTGELFF. As DNA, the CDR3 is TGTGCCAGTAGTTGGGACTACCAGACCGGGGAGCTGTTTTTT. The J gene is TRBJ2-2, the V gene TRBV19, with 7 bases identical to TRBD2. With V trimmed by 5 bases and J by 5 bases, 5 bases remained unmatched. The CDR3 is 14 amino acids. CDR1 and CDR2 from the germline V gene are LNHDA and SQIVND (reference sequence). The full variable domain, rest sourced from reference TRBV19 and TRBJ2-2, is DGGITQSPKYLFRKEGQNVTLSCEQNLNHDAMYWYRQDPGQGLRLIYYSQIVNDFQKGDIAEGYSVSREKKESFPLTVTSAQKNPTAFYLCASSWDYQTGELFFGEGSRLTVL.

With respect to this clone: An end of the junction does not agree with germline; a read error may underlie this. CDR3 sequence (DNA): TGTGCCAGTAGGATAGACAGGGCCAAAAACATTCAGTACTTC. The encoded protein is CASRIDRAKNIQYF. This chain joins TRBV19 and TRBJ2-4; D is perhaps TRBD1 (6 bases). The CDR3 is 14 amino acids. The germline gives CDR1 LNHDA, CDR2 SQIVND (reference sequence).

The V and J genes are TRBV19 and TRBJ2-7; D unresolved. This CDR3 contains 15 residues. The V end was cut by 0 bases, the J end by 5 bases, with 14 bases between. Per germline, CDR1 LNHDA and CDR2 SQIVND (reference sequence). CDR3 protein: CASSIDASARNEQYF. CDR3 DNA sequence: TGTGCCAGTAGTATAGATGCCTCAGCAAGGAACGAGCAGTACTTC.

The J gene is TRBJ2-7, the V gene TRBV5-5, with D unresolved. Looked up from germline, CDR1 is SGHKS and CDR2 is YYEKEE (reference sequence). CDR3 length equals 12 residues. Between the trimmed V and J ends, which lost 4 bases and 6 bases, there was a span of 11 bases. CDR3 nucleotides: TGTGCCAGCAGCGAGGTGGGGTTCGAGCAGTACTTC. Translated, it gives CASSEVGFEQYF. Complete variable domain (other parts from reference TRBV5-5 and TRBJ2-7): DAGVTQSPTHLIKTRGQQVTLRCSPISGHKSVSWYQQVLGQGPQFIFQYYEKEERGRGNFPDRFSARQFPNYSSELNVNALLLGDSALYLCASSEVGFEQYFGPGTRLTVT.

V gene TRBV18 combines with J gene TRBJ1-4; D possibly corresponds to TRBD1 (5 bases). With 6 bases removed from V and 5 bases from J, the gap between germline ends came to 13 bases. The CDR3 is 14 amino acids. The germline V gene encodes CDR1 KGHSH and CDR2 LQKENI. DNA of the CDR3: TGTGCCAGCTCCCCAGGGTGGGGGAATGAAAAACTGTTTTTT. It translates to CASSPGWGNEKLFF.

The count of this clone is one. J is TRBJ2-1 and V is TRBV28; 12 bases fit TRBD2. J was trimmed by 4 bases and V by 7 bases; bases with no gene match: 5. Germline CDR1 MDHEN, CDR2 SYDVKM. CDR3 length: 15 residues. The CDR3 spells CASTLTSGGYNEQFF. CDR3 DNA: TGTGCCAGCACCCTGACTAGCGGGGGTTACAATGAGCAGTTCTTC.

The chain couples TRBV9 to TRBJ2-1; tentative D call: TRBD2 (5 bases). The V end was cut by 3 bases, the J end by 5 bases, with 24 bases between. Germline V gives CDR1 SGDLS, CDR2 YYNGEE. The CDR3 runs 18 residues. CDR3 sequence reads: CASSAHPGGGTGNNEQFF. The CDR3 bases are TGTGCCAGCAGCGCTCACCCCGGAGGCGGCACGGGGAACAATGAGCAGTTCTTC.

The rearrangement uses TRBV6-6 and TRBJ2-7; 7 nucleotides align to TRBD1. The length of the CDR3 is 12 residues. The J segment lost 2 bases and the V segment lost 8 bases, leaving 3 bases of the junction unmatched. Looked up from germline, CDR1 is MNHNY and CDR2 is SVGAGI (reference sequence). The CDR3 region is CASAGGTYEQYF. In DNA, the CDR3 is TGTGCCAGCGCAGGGGGAACCTACGAGCAGTACTTC.

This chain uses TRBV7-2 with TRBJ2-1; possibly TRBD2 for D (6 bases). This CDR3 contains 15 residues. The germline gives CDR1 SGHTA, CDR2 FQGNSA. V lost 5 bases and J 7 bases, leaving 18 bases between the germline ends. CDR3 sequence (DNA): TGTGCCAGCAGCCCCCCTAGCGTTAGTAGGAATGAGCAGTTCTTC. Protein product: CASSPPSVSRNEQFF.

The CDR3 DNA is TGTGCCAGCAGCCAACTAGCCCGAATCGGGGGGGCGCAGTATTTT. The encoded protein is CASSQLARIGGAQYF. The chain joins TRBV14 to TRBJ2-3; 8 positions match TRBD2. The CDR3 covers 15 residues. V was pared by 2 bases and J by 10 bases, with 11 bases of the junction left unmatched. Germline V gene data show CDR1 as SGHDN and CDR2 as FVKESK.